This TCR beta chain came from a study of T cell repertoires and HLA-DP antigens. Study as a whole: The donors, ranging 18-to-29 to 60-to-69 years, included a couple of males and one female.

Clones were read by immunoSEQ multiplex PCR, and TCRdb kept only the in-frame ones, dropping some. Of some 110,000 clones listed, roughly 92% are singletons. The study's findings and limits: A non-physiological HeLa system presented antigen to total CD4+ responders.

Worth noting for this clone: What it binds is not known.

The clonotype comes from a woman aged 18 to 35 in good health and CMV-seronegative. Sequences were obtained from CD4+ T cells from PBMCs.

CDR3 DNA sequence: TGTGCCAGCAGCCCCTCCCGCACCTCCTATAATTCACCCCTCCACTTT. It translates to CASSPSRTSYNSPLHF. The chain has TRBV7-8 and TRBJ1-6, with D unresolved. Germline CDR1 is SGHVS and CDR2 is FQNEAQ. V lost 5 bases to trimming and J lost 0 bases, with 11 bases between them. This CDR3 spans 16 amino acids.